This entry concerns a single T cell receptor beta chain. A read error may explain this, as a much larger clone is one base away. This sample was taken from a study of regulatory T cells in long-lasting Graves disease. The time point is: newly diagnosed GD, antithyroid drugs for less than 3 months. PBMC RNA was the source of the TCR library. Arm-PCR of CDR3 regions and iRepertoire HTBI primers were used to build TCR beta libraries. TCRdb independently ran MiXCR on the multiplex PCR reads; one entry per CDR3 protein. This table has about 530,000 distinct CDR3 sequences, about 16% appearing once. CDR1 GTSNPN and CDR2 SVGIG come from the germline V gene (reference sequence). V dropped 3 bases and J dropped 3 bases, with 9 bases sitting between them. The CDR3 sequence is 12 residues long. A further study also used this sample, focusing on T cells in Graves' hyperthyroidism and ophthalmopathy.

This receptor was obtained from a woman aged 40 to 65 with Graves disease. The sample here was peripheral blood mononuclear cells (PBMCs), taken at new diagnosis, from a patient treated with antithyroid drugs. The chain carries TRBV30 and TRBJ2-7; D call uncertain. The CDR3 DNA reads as TGTGCCTGGAGCGCCGCCGGCTACGAGCAGTACTTC. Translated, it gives CAWSAAGYEQYF.